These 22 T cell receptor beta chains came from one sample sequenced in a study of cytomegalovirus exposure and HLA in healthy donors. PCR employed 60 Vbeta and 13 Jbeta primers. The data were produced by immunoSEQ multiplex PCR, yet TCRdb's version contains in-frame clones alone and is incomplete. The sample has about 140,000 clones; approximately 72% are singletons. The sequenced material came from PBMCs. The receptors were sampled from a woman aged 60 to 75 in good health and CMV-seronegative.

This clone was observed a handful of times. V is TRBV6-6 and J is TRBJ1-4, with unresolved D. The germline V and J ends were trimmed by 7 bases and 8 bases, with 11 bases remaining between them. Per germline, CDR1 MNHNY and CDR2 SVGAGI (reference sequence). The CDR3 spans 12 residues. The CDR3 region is CASTERREKLFF. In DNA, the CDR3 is TGTGCCAGCACCGAGAGGCGGGAAAAACTGTTTTTT.

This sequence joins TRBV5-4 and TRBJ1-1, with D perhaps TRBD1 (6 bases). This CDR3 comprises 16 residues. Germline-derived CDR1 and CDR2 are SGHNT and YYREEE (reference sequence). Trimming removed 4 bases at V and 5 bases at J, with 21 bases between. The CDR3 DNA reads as TGTGCCAGCAGCCCCGAGGGGTCGGGGGGCTTTACTGAAGCTTTCTTT. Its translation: CASSPEGSGGFTEAFF. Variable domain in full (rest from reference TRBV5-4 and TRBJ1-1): ETGVTQSPTHLIKTRGQQVTLRCSSQSGHNTVSWYQQALGQGPQFIFQYYREEENGRGNFPPRFSGLQFPNYSSELNVNALELDDSALYLCASSPEGSGGFTEAFFGQGTRLTVV.

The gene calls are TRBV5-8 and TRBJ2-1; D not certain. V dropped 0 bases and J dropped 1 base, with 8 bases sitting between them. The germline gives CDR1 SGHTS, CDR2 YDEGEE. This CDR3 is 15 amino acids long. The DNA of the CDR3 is TGTGCCAGCAGCTTGGCAGGTCTTTCCTACAATGAGCAGTTCTTC. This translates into CASSLAGLSYNEQFF.

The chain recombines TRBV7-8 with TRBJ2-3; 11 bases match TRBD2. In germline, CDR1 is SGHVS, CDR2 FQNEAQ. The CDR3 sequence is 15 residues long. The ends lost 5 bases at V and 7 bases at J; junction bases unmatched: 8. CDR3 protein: CASSALSGGDYTQYF. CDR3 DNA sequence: TGTGCCAGCAGCGCCCTTAGCGGGGGGGATTATACGCAGTATTTT.

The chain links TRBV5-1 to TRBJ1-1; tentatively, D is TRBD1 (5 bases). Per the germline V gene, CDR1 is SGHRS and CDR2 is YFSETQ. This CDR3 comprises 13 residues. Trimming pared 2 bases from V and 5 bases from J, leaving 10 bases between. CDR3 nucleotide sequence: TGCGCCAGCAGCTTTAATCAGGGAACTGAAGCTTTCTTT. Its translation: CASSFNQGTEAFF.

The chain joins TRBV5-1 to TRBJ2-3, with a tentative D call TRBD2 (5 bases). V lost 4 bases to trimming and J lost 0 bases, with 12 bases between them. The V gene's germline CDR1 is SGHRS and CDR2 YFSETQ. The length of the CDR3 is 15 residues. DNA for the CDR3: TGCGCCAGCAGCCTGGCGAGGGCGAGCACAGATACGCAGTATTTT. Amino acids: CASSLARASTDTQYF.

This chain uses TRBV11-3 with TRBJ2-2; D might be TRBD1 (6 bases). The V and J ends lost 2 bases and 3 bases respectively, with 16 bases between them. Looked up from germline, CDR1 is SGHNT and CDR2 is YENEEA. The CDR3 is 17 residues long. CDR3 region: CASSLRGGAGYTGELFF. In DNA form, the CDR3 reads TGTGCCAGCAGCTTACGAGGGGGAGCAGGTTACACCGGGGAGCTGTTTTTT.

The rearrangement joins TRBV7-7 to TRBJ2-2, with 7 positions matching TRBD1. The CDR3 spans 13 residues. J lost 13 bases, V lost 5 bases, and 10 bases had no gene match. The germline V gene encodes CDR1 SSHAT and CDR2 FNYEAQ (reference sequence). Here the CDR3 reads CASSPGGPWGLFF. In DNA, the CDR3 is TGTGCCAGCAGCCCAGGGGGTCCCTGGGGGCTGTTTTTT.

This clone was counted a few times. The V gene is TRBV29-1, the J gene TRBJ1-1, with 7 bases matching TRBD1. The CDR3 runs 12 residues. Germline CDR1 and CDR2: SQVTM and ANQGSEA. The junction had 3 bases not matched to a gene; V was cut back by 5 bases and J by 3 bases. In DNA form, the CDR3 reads TGCAGCGTTTCCCAGGGGGACACTGAAGCTTTCTTT. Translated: CSVSQGDTEAFF.

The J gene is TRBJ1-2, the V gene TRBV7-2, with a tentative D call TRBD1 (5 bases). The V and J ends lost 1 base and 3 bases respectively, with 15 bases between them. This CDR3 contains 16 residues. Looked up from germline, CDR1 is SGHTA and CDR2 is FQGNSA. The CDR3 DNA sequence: TGTGCCAGCAGCTTAGAGGGGACCCGGGAGTACTATGGCTACACCTTC. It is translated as CASSLEGTREYYGYTF.

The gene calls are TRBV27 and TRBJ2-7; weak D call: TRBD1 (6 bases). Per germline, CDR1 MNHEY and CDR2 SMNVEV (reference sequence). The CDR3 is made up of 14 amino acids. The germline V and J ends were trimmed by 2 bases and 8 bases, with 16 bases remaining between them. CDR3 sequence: CASSLNQGRDKQYF. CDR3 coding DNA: TGTGCCAGCAGTTTAAACCAGGGACGGGACAAGCAGTACTTC.

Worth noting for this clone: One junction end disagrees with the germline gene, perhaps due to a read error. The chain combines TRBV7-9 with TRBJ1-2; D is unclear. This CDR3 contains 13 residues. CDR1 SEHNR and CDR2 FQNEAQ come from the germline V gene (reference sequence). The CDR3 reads CSSSLGLGPGYTF. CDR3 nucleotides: TGTTCCAGCAGCTTAGGGTTGGGCCCTGGCTACACCTTC.

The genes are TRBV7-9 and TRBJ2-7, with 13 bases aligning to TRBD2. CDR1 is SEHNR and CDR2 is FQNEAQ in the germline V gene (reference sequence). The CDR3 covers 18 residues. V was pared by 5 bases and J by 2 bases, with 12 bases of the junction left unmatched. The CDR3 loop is CASSHPDRGTSGTYEQYF. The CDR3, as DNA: TGTGCCAGCAGCCATCCCGACAGGGGGACTAGCGGGACCTACGAGCAGTACTTC.

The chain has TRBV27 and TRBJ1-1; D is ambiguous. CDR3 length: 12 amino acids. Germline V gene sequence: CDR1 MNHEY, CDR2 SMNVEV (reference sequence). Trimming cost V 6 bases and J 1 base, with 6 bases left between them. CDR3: CASSNRNTEAFF. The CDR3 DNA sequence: TGTGCCAGCAGCAACAGGAACACTGAAGCTTTCTTT.

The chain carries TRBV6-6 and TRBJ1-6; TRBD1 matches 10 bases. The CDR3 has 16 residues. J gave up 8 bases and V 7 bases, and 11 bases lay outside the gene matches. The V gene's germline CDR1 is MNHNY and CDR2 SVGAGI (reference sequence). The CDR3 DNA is TGTGCCAGCATTCGGGGCGGGGACAGGGGTTATTCACCCCTCCACTTT. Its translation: CASIRGGDRGYSPLHF.

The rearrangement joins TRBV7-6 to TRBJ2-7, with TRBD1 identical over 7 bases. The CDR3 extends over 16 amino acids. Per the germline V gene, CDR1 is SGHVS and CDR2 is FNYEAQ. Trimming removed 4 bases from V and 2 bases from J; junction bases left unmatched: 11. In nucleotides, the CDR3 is TGTGCCAGCAGCTGGCGAGCAACAGGGGACCCCTACGAGCAGTACTTC. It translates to CASSWRATGDPYEQYF.

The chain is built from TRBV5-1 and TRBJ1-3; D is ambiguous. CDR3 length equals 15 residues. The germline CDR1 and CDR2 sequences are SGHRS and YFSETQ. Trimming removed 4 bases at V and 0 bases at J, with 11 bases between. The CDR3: CASSQDGSSGNTIYF. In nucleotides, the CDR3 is TGCGCCAGCAGCCAAGACGGGAGCTCTGGAAACACCATATATTTT.

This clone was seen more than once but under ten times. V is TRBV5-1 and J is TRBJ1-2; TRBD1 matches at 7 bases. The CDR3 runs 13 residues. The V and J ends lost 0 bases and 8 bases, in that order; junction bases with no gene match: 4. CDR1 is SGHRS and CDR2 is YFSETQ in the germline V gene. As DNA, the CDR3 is TGCGCCAGCAGCTTGGCGCAGGGGGGCGGCTACACCTTC. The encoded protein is CASSLAQGGGYTF.

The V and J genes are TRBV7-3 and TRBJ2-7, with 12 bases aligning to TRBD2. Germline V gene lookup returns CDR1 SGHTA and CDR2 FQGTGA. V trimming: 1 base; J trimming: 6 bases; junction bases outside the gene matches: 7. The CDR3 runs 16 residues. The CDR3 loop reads CASSLNAAGLAGEQYF. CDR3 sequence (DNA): TGTGCCAGCAGCTTAAACGCCGCGGGACTAGCGGGCGAGCAGTACTTC.

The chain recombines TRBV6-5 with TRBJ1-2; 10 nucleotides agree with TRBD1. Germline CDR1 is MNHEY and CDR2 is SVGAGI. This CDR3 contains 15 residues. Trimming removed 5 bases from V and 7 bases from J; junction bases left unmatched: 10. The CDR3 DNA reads TGTGCCAGCAGTCTCCGGACAGGGGGTCAGGGTGGCTACACCTTC. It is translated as CASSLRTGGQGGYTF.

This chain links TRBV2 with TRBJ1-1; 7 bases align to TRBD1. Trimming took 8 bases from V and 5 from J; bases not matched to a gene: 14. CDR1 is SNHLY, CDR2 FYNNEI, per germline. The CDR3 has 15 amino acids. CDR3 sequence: CASVVPTGSGTEAFF. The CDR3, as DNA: TGTGCCAGCGTGGTTCCGACAGGGAGCGGGACTGAAGCTTTCTTT.

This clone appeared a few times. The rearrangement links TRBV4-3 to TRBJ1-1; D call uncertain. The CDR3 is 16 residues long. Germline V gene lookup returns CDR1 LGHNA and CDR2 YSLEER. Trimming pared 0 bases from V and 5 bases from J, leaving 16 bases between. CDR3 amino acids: CASSQDFEGLGTEAFF. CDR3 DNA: TGCGCCAGCAGCCAAGATTTTGAGGGTTTGGGAACTGAAGCTTTCTTT.